This passage covers 15 T cell receptor beta chains from one sample sequenced in a study of T-cell reconstitution after alpha-beta-depleted transplantation in children. The TCRbeta library was prepared with unique molecular identifiers. MiXCR, run by TCRdb on the PCR reads, gives a single entry per CDR3 protein. The sample yields a few hundred thousand distinct CDR3 sequences, 25% to 30% seen once. Source: PBMCs, taken before TCRalphabeta/CD19-depleted stem cell transplant. The receptor source for this set is a boy under two years old with Wiskott-Aldrich syndrome, due to receive a stem cell transplant.

The V and J genes are TRBV20-1 and TRBJ2-2; D remains ambiguous. Per germline, CDR1 DFQATT and CDR2 SNEGSKA (reference sequence). Trimming cost V 4 bases and J 5 bases, with 11 bases left between them. The length of the CDR3 is 13 residues. DNA for the CDR3: TGCAGTGCTATCAATCGGGTGACCGGGGAGCTGTTTTTT. Translated, it gives CSAINRVTGELFF.

The rearrangement links TRBV28 to TRBJ2-6, with 7 bases lining up with TRBD1. This CDR3 is 16 amino acids long. V shed 7 bases and J 2 bases; nucleotides not matched to a gene: 8. Germline CDR1 MDHEN, CDR2 SYDVKM. The CDR3 protein is CASTADRFTGANVLTF. CDR3 nucleotides: TGTGCCAGCACCGCGGACAGGTTTACTGGGGCCAACGTCCTGACTTTC.

The CDR3 is CASSLGAGGRTEAFF. The CDR3 DNA reads as TGTGCCAGCAGCTTAGGCGCCGGAGGACGGACTGAAGCTTTCTTT. This rearrangement joins TRBV7-2 to TRBJ1-1; no clear D gene. The germline V gene encodes CDR1 SGHTA and CDR2 FQGNSA. The CDR3 runs to 15 residues. The V end was cut by 1 base, the J end by 5 bases, with 14 bases between.

The chain has TRBV5-1 and TRBJ2-2, with 7 bases aligning to TRBD2. The CDR3 has 15 residues. Per the germline V gene, CDR1 is SGHRS and CDR2 is YFSETQ. The V gene end was trimmed by 2 bases and the J gene end by 6 bases; junction bases not matched to a gene: 7. This CDR3 is CASSFSAGIPGELFF. CDR3 bases: TGCGCCAGCAGCTTTTCAGCGGGAATCCCCGGGGAGCTGTTTTTT.

This chain links TRBV9 with TRBJ2-7; D might be TRBD2 (5 bases). The CDR3 spans 16 residues. V dropped 0 bases and J dropped 0 bases, with 13 bases sitting between them. In germline, CDR1 is SGDLS, CDR2 YYNGEE. The CDR3 sequence: CASSVAPGTSSYEQYF. The CDR3 coding sequence is TGTGCCAGCAGCGTAGCGCCGGGTACTAGCTCCTACGAGCAGTACTTC.

The V and J genes are TRBV6-5 and TRBJ2-1; D perhaps matches TRBD2 (6 bases). V shed 3 bases and J shed 1 base, with 16 bases lying between them. Looked up from germline, CDR1 is MNHEY and CDR2 is SVGAGI. The CDR3 runs 17 residues. CDR3 sequence (DNA): TGTGCCAGCAGTTATAGGGCTAGCGCGTCATCCTACAATGAGCAGTTCTTC. It encodes CASSYRASASSYNEQFF.

This clonotype is medium-sized within its sample. The chain employs TRBV5-1 and TRBJ2-5; no clear D gene. With 0 bases removed from V and 3 bases from J, the gap between germline ends came to 0 bases. CDR1 and CDR2 (germline): SGHRS, YFSETQ. This CDR3 has 11 amino acids. The CDR3 DNA is TGCGCCAGCAGCTTGGAAGAGACCCAGTACTTC. Protein: CASSLEETQYF.

V is TRBV20-1 and J is TRBJ1-4; D possibly corresponds to TRBD1 (6 bases). Germline V gene lookup returns CDR1 DFQATT and CDR2 SNEGSKA (reference sequence). The CDR3 is made up of 12 amino acids. V was shortened by 5 bases and J by 4 bases, with 8 bases between the two germline ends. Written as DNA, the CDR3 is TGCAGTGCTGGGGGGCGTAATGAAAAACTGTTTTTT. Residues: CSAGGRNEKLFF.

This chain joins TRBV24-1 and TRBJ2-1; 9 nucleotides align to TRBD1. V shed 8 bases and J 4 bases; nucleotides not matched to a gene: 2. This CDR3 contains 13 residues. Germline loops: CDR1 KGHDR, CDR2 SFDVKD. CDR3 loop: CATTDRGYNEQFF. CDR3 bases: TGTGCCACCACTGACAGGGGGTACAATGAGCAGTTCTTC.

This clonotype was seen only a few times. The CDR3 reads CASSYHGQGLQETQYF. CDR3 bases: TGCGCCAGCAGCTACCATGGACAGGGCCTGCAAGAGACCCAGTACTTC. This chain connects TRBV5-1 to TRBJ2-5; TRBD1 matches at 8 bases. The J segment lost 2 bases and the V segment lost 3 bases, leaving 9 bases of the junction unmatched. Germline V CDR1 and CDR2: SGHRS, YFSETQ. This CDR3 has 16 amino acids.

The chain joins TRBV5-5 to TRBJ2-1; perhaps TRBD2 as D (7 bases). Germline assignment: CDR1 SGHKS and CDR2 YYEKEE (reference sequence). The V end was cut by 0 bases, the J end by 5 bases, with 15 bases between. The CDR3 is made up of 16 amino acids. CDR3 protein: CASSLGGGGADNEQFF. CDR3 bases: TGTGCCAGCAGCTTGGGAGGCGGGGGCGCTGACAATGAGCAGTTCTTC.

This chain uses TRBV28 with TRBJ2-1; TRBD2 agrees at 9 bases. This CDR3 has 13 residues. Per the germline V gene, CDR1 is MDHEN and CDR2 is SYDVKM. Losses at the gene ends were 2 bases for V and 16 bases for J; bases not matched to a gene: 9. This chain's CDR3 is CASSLRREGPHFF. Here the CDR3 DNA reads TGTGCCAGCAGTTTAAGGCGGGAGGGCCCTCACTTCTTC.

The chain links TRBV9 to TRBJ2-1; 9 nucleotides align to TRBD2. The ends lost 0 bases at V and 2 bases at J; junction bases unmatched: 3. In germline, CDR1 is SGDLS, CDR2 YYNGEE. The CDR3 sequence is 16 residues long. The CDR3 DNA follows: TGTGCCAGCAGCGTAGGCGGGAGGGCCACCTACAATGAGCAGTTCTTC. Its protein is CASSVGGRATYNEQFF.

The V gene is TRBV3-1, the J gene TRBJ1-6; TRBD1 is a possible D gene (6 bases). Germline CDR1 LGHDT, CDR2 YNNKEL (reference sequence). The V end was cut by 4 bases, the J end by 10 bases, with 14 bases between. CDR3 size: 14 residues. This CDR3 reads CASSPGAGESPLHF. As DNA, the CDR3 is TGTGCCAGCAGCCCGGGGGCAGGAGAATCACCCCTCCACTTT.

This clonotype was found a few times. DNA of the CDR3: TGCGCCAGCAGCTTGACTAGCGGGAGGGACGAGCAGTACTTC. Its translation: CASSLTSGRDEQYF. The chain recombines TRBV5-1 with TRBJ2-7; 13 bases are a match to TRBD2. CDR1 is SGHRS and CDR2 is YFSETQ in the germline V gene. V dropped 1 base and J dropped 5; count of bases not matched to a gene: 0. The CDR3 sequence is 14 residues long.